This T cell receptor (beta chain) was retrieved from a study of siplizumab effects on memory and regulatory T cells. Germline lookup yields CDR1 GTSNPN and CDR2 SVGIG (reference sequence). V lost 7 bases to trimming and J lost 4 bases, with 14 bases between them. This CDR3 contains 13 residues. Profiled with immunoSEQ multiplex PCR; TCRdb holds only in-frame clones, not every one. The profile shows some 100,000 clones, just under 95% of them singletons. This TCR was recovered from a human donor in good health. V usage is TRBV30 and J usage is TRBJ2-4; tentative D call: TRBD1 (6 bases). The material sequenced was non-Treg CD4+ T cells sorted from blood. The CDR3 region has the DNA TGTGCCTTAGACAGGACTGTTAAAAACATTCAGTACTTC. Residues: CALDRTVKNIQYF.